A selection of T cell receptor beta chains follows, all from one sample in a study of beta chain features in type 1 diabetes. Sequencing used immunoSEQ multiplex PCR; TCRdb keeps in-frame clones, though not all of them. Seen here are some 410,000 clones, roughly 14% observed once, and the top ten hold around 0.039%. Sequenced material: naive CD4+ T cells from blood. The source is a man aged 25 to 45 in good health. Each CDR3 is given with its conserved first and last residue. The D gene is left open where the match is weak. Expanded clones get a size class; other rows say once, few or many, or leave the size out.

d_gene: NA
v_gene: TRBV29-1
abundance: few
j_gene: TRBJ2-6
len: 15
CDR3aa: CSVAFLASGANVLTF
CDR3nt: TGCAGCGTTGCTTTTTTAGCCTCTGGGGCCAACGTCCTGACTTTC

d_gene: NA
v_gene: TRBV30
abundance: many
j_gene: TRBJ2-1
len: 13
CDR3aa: CAWSLSSYNEQFF
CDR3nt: TGTGCCTGGAGTCTCAGCTCCTACAATGAGCAGTTCTTC

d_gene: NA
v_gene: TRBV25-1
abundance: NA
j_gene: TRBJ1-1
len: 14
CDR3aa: CASREQGLNTEAFF
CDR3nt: TGTGCCAGCAGGGAACAGGGTCTGAACACTGAAGCTTTCTTT

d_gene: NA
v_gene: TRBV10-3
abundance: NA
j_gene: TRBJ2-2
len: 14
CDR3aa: CAISLGESTGELFF
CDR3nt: TGTGCCATCAGTTTGGGGGAATCCACCGGGGAGCTGTTTTTT

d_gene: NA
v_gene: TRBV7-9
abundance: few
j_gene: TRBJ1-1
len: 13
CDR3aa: CASSLQGTKEAFF
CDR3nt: TGTGCCAGCAGCCTACAGGGTACAAAAGAAGCTTTCTTT

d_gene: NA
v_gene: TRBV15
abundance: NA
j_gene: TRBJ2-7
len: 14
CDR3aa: CATSRDRGLYEQYF
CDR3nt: TGTGCCACCAGCAGAGACAGGGGCCTCTACGAGCAGTACTTC

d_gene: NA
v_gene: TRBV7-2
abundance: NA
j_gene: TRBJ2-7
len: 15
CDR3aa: CASSFGGKVRYEQYF
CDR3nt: TGTGCCAGCAGCTTTGGCGGGAAAGTGCGCTACGAGCAGTACTTC

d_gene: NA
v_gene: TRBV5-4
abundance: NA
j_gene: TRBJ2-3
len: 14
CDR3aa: CASSLPGSTDTQYF
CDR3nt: TGTGCCAGCAGCTTGCCGGGTAGCACAGATACGCAGTATTTT

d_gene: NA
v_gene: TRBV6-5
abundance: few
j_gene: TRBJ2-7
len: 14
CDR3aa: CASSSGQRIYEQYF
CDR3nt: TGTGCCAGCAGTTCCGGACAGCGGATCTACGAGCAGTACTTC

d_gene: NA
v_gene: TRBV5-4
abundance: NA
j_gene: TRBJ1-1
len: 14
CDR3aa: CASSVSGSPTEAFF
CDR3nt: TGTGCCAGCAGTGTCTCCGGGAGCCCGACGGAAGCTTTCTTT

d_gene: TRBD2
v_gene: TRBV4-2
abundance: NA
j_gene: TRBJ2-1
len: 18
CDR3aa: CASSQGEIAGGSYNEQFF
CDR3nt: TGTGCCAGCAGCCAAGGGGAAATAGCGGGAGGCTCCTACAATGAGCAGTTCTTC

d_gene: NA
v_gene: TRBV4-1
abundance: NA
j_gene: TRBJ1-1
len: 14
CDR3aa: CASSRLGMNTEAFF
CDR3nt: TGCGCCAGCAGCCGCCTTGGGATGAACACTGAAGCTTTCTTT

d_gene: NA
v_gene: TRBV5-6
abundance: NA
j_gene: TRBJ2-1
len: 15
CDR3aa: CASERVVGYRNEQFF
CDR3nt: TGTGCCAGCGAGCGAGTCGTAGGGTATCGCAATGAGCAGTTCTTC

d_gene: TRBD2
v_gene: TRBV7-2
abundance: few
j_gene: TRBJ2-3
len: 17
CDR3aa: CASSLLAGGTSTDTQYF
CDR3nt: TGTGCCAGCAGCTTACTAGCGGGAGGCACTAGCACAGATACGCAGTATTTT

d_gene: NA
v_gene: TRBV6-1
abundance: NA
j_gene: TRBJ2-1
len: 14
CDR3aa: CATWGVAATNEQFF
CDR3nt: TGTGCCACCTGGGGTGTAGCCGCGACCAATGAGCAGTTCTTC

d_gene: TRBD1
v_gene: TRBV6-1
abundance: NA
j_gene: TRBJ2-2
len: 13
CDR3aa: CASTQGATGELFF
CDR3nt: TGTGCCAGCACGCAGGGGGCTACCGGGGAGCTGTTTTTT

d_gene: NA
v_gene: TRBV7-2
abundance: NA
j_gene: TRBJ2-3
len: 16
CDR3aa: CASSLRPSVSTDTQYF
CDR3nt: TGTGCCAGCAGCTTAAGGCCTAGCGTTAGCACAGATACGCAGTATTTT

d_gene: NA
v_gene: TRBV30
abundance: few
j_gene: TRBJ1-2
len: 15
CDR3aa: CAWSVRVETNYGYTF
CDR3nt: TGTGCCTGGAGTGTACGGGTAGAAACTAACTATGGCTACACCTTC

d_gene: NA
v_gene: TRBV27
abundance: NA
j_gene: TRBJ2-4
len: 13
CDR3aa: CASSLAAINIQYF
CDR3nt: TGTGCCAGCAGTTTAGCGGCCATTAACATTCAGTACTTC

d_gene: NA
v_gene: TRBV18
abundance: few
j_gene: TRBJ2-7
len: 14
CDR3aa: CASSPTGFTYEQYF
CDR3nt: TGTGCCAGCTCACCGACAGGTTTCACCTACGAGCAGTACTTC

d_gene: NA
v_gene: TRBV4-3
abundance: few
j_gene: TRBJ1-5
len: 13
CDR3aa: CASSQGRDQPQHF
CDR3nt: TGCGCCAGCAGCCAAGGGCGCGATCAGCCCCAGCATTTT

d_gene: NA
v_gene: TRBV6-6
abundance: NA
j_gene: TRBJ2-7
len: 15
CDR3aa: CASSRARDSSYEQYF
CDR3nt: TGTGCCAGCAGTCGCGCGAGGGACTCTTCCTACGAGCAGTACTTC

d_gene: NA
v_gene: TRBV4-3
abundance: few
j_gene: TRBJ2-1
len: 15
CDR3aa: CASSPQRLDYNEQFF
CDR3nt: TGCGCCAGCAGCCCACAAAGGCTAGACTACAATGAGCAGTTCTTC

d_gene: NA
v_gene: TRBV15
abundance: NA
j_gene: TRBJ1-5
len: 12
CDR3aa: CATSRGGQPQHF
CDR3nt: TGTGCCACCAGCAGGGGGGGGCAGCCCCAGCATTTT

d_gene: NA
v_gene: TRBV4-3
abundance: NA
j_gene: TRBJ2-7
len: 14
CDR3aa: CASSQASNFYEQYF
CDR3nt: TGCGCCAGCAGCCAAGCTAGCAACTTCTACGAGCAGTACTTC

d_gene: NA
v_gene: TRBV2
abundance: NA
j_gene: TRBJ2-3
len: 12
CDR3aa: CASRRSADTQYF
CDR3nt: TGTGCCAGCAGGCGCTCGGCAGATACGCAGTATTTT

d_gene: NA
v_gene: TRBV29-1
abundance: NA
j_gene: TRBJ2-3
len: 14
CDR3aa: CSVYGLASTDTQYF
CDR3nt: TGCAGCGTTTACGGGCTCGCTAGCACAGATACGCAGTATTTT

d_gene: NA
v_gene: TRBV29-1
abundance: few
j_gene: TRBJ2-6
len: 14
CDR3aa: CSVELSSGANVLTF
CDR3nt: TGCAGCGTTGAATTAAGCTCTGGGGCCAACGTCCTGACTTTC

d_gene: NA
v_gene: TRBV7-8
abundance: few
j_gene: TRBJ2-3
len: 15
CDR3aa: CASSLHGTSTDTQYF
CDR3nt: TGTGCCAGCAGCTTACATGGCACTAGCACAGATACGCAGTATTTT

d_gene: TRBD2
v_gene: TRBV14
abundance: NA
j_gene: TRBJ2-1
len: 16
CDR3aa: CASSHLAGASYNEQFF
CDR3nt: TGTGCCAGCAGCCACTTAGCGGGGGCCTCCTACAATGAGCAGTTCTTC

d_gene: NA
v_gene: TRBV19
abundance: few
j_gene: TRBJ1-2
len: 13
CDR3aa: CASKDGGHYGYTF
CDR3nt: TGTGCCAGTAAGGATGGCGGTCACTATGGCTACACCTTC

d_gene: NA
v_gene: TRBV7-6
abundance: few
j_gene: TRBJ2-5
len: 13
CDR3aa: CASSRRGSETQYF
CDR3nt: TGTGCCAGCAGCCGTAGGGGTTCTGAGACCCAGTACTTC

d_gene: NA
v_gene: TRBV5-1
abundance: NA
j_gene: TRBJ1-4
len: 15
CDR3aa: CASSLFSPSEEKLFF
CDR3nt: TGCGCCAGCAGCTTGTTTTCCCCGTCTGAGGAAAAACTGTTTTTT

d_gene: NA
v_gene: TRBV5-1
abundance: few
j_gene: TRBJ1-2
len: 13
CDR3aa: CASSLSWNYGYTF
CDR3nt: TGCGCCAGCAGCTTGAGCTGGAACTATGGCTACACCTTC

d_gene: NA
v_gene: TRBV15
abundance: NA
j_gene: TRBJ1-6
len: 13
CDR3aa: CATSAAYNSPLHF
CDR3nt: TGTGCCACCAGCGCAGCCTATAATTCACCCCTCCACTTT

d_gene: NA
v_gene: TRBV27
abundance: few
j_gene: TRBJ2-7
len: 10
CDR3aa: CASGIYEQYF
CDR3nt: TGTGCCAGCGGAATCTACGAGCAGTACTTC

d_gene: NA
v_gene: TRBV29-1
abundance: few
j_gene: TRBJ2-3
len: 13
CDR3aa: CSVEVGETDTQYF
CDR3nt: TGCAGCGTTGAAGTTGGGGAGACAGATACGCAGTATTTT

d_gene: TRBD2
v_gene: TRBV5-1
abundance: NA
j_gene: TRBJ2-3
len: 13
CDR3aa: CASSVLAVGTQYF
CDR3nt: TGCGCCAGCAGCGTACTAGCGGTGGGGACGCAGTATTTT

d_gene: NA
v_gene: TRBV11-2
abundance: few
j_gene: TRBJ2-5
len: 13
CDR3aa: CASSSGVLETQYF
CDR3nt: TGTGCCAGCAGCTCCGGGGTGTTGGAGACCCAGTACTTC

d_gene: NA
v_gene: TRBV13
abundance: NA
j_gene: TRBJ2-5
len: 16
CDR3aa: CASSMSLGNFQETQYF
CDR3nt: TGTGCCAGCAGCATGTCCTTGGGCAATTTCCAAGAGACCCAGTACTTC

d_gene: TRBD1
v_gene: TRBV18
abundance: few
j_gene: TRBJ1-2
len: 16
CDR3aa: CASSQQTGTGNYGYTF
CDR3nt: TGTGCCAGCTCACAACAGACCGGGACAGGGAACTATGGCTACACCTTC

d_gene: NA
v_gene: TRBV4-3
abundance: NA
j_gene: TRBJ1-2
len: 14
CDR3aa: CASSQGLSGATYTF
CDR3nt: TGCGCCAGCAGCCAAGGGCTTTCAGGGGCGACCTACACCTTC